Here is one TCR beta chain with its context. Its antigen is still unknown. Generated by immunoSEQ multiplex PCR, the TCRdb table keeps only in-frame clones and is missing some. The table shows about 62,000 clones, with approximately 90% occurring only once. The sample is drawn from a study of T cell responses to AZD1222 COVID-19 vaccine. Study at large: Timing groups of about 4 and about 12 weeks for second doses were pooled.

Findings of the study overall: At baseline, just a handful of AZD1222 recipients tested seropositive.

This specimen consisted of peripheral blood, obtained on day 0 of AZD1222 vaccination. This receptor was obtained from an adult in good health.

CDR3 amino acids: CASSVGGGAFYEQYF. CDR3 nucleotide sequence: TGTGCCAGCAGCGTGGGCGGGGGGGCATTCTACGAGCAGTACTTC. This sequence joins TRBV9 and TRBJ2-7; TRBD2 matches 9 bases. V lost 2 bases, J lost 3 bases, and 6 bases stayed unmatched. The CDR3 totals 15 residues. Germline V CDR1 and CDR2: SGDLS, YYNGEE.